The 4 T cell receptor beta chains presented below share a single source sample, sequenced in a study of control samples from healthy donors and cancer patients. The repertoire was sequenced with immunoSEQ multiplex PCR; TCRdb's copy has only in-frame clones and lacks some. The profile shows more than 140,000 clones, roughly 94% of them singletons. Sequencing input: blood. Source of these receptors: a man in his forties or fifties in good health.

This clone came up a few times. The rearrangement links TRBV21-1 to TRBJ1-5; the table's D call of TRBD1 was not tested on the DNA. TRBV21-1 is termed a pseudogene. The CDR3 spans 17 residues. CDR3 amino acids: CASRNCWADRVGQPQHF. The CDR3 DNA reads as TGTGCCAGCAGAAACTGCTGGGCCGACAGGGTCGGGCAGCCCCAGCATTTT.

J is TRBJ1-3 and V is TRBV18; 8 nucleotides match TRBD1. The CDR3 runs to 15 residues. Per germline, CDR1 KGHSH and CDR2 LQKENI. Germline trimming cut 5 bases from V and 3 bases from J; bases unmatched to any gene: 6. The CDR3: CASSKSTGVGNTIYF. In DNA form, the CDR3 reads TGTGCCAGCTCAAAGTCGACAGGGGTTGGAAACACCATATATTTT.

This clone was picked up one time. V and J are TRBV28 and TRBJ1-1; perhaps TRBD1 as D (6 bases). Trimming left V 2 bases short and J 1 base short, with 17 bases between. The length of the CDR3 is 17 residues. Germline CDR1 MDHEN, CDR2 SYDVKM. The CDR3 nucleotides are TGTGCCAGCAGTTTAATAGGGGGGGGCGCAAGGAACACTGAAGCTTTCTTT. Amino acids: CASSLIGGGARNTEAFF.

The chain couples TRBV28 to TRBJ1-5, with 7 nucleotides matching TRBD1. Germline CDR1 MDHEN, CDR2 SYDVKM. V dropped 8 bases and J dropped 3; count of bases not matched to a gene: 4. This CDR3 is 13 amino acids long. The CDR3 protein is CASRDRVNQPQHF. Here the CDR3 DNA reads TGTGCCAGCCGCGACAGGGTCAATCAGCCCCAGCATTTT.